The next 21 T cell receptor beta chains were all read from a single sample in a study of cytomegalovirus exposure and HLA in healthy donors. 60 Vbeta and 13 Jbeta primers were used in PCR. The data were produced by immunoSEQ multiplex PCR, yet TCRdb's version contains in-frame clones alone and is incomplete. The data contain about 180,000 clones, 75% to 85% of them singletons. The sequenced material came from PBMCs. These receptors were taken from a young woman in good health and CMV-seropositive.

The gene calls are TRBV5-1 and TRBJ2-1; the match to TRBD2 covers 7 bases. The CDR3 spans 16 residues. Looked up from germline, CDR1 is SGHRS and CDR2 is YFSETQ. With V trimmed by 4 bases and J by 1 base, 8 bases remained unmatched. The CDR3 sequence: CASSTRPGGSYNEQFF. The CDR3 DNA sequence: TGCGCCAGCAGCACACGACCCGGGGGGTCCTACAATGAGCAGTTCTTC.

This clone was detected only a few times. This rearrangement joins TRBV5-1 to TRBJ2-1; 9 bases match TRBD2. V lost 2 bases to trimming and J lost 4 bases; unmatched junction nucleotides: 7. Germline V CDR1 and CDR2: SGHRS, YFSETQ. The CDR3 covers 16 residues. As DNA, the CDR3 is TGCGCCAGCAGCTTTGGCGGGGGGGCGGGGTACAATGAGCAGTTCTTC. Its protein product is CASSFGGGAGYNEQFF.

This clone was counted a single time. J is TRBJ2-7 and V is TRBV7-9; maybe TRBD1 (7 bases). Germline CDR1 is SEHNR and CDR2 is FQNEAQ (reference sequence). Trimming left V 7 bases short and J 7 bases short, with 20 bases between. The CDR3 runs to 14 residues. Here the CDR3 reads CASTPGGFNFEQYF. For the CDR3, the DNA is TGTGCCAGCACTCCAGGGGGGTTTAACTTTGAGCAGTACTTC.

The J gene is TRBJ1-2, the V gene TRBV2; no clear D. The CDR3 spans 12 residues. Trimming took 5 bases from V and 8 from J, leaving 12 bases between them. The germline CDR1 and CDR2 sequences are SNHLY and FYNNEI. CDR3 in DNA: TGTGCCAGCAGTCGCCAGGATAAGGGCTACACCTTC. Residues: CASSRQDKGYTF. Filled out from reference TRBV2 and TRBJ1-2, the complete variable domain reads EPEVTQTPSHQVTQMGQEVILRCVPISNHLYFYWYRQILGQKVEFLVSFYNNEISEKSEIFDDQFSVERPDGSNFTLKIRSTKLEDSAMYFCASSRQDKGYTFGSGTRLTVV.

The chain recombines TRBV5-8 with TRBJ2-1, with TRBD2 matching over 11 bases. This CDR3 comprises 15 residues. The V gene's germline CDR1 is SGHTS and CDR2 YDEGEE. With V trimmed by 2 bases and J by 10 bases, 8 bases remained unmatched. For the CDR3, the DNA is TGTGCCAGCAGCTTAGGTAGCGGGGGGGCTCGCGAGCAGTTCTTC. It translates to CASSLGSGGAREQFF.

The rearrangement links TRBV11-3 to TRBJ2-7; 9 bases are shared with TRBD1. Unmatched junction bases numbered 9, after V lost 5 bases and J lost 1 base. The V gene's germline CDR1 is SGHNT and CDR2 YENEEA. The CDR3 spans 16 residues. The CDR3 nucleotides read TGTGCCAGCAGCCCACGAAGGGGACAGGGTTCCTACGAGCAGTACTTC. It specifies CASSPRRGQGSYEQYF.

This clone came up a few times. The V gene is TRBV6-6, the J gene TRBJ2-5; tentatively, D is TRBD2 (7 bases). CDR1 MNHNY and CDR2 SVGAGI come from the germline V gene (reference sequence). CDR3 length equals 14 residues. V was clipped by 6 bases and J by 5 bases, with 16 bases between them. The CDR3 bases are TGTGCCAGCAGCTGGAGTGGGGGGGCCGAGACCCAGTACTTC. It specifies CASSWSGGAETQYF.

This CDR3 is CASSQDSYQPQHF. DNA of the CDR3: TGCGCCAGCAGCCAAGATTCGTATCAGCCCCAGCATTTT. The chain links TRBV4-3 to TRBJ1-5; no firm D call. Germline V gene sequence: CDR1 LGHNA, CDR2 YSLEER. The length of the CDR3 is 13 residues. V was cut by 0 bases and J by 5 bases, with 5 bases left in between.

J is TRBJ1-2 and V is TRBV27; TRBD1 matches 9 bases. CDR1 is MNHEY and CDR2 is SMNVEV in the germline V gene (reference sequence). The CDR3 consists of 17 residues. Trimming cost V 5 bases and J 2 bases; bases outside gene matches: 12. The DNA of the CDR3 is TGTGCCAGCAGTCCGCGGGACAGGGTCATGACCAACTATGGCTACACCTTC. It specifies CASSPRDRVMTNYGYTF.

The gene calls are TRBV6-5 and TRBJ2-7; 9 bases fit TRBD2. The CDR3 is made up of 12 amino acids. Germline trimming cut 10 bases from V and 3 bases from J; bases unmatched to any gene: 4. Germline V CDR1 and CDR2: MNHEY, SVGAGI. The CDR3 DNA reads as TGTGCCACCCAGCGGGGGGTCTACGAGCAGTACTTC. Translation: CATQRGVYEQYF.

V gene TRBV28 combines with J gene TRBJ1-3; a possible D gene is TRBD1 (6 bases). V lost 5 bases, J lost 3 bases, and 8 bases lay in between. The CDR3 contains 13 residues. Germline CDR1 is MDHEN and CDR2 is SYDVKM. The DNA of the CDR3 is TGTGCCAGCAGTCGACAGGATGGAAACACCATATATTTT. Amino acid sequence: CASSRQDGNTIYF.

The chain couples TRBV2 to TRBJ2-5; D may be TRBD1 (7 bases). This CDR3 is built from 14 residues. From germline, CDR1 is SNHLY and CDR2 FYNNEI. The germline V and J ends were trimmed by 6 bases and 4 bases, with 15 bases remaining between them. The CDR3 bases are TGTGCCAGCAGCAACCAGGGGGGCCGAGAGACCCAGTACTTC. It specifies CASSNQGGRETQYF.

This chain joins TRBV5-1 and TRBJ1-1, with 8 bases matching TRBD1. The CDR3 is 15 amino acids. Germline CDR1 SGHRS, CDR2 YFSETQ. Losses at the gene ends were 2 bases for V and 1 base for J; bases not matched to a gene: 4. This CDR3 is CASSFQGARNTEAFF. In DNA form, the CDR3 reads TGCGCCAGCAGCTTCCAGGGGGCGCGGAACACTGAAGCTTTCTTT.

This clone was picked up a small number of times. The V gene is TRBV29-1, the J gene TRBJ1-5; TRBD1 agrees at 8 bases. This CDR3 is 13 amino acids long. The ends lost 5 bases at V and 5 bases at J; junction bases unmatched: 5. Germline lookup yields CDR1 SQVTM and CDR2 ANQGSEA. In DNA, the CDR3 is TGCAGCGTTAGACAGGGGCGGGATCAGCCCCAGCATTTT. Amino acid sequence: CSVRQGRDQPQHF.

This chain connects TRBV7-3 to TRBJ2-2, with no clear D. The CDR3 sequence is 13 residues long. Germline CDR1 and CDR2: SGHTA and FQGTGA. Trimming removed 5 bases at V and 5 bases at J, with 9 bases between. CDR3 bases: TGTGCCAGCAGCCCCCCCCTAACCGGGGAGCTGTTTTTT. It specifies CASSPPLTGELFF. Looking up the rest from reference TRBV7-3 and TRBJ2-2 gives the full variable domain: GAGVSQTPSNKVTEKGKYVELRCDPISGHTALYWYRQSLGQGPEFLIYFQGTGAADDSGLPNDRFFAVRPEGSVSTLKIQRTERGDSAVYLCASSPPLTGELFFGEGSRLTVL.

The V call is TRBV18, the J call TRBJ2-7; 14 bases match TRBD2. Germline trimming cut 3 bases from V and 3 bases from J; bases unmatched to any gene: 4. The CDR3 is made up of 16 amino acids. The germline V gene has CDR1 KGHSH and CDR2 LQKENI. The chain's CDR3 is CASSPSGTSGGYEQYF. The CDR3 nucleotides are TGTGCCAGCTCACCCTCCGGGACTAGCGGGGGCTACGAGCAGTACTTC.

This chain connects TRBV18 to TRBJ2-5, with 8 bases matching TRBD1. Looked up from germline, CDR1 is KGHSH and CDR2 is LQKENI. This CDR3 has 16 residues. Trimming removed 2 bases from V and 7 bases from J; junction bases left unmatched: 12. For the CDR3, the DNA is TGTGCCAGCTCACCAGGCGACAGGGGTAGAGTTGGGACCCAGTACTTC. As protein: CASSPGDRGRVGTQYF.

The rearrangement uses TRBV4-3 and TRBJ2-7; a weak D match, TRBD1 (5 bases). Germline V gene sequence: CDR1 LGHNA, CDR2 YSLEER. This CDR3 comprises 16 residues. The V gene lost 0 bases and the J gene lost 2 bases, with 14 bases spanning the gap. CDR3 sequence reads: CASSQDQGAGAYEQYF. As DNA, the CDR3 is TGCGCCAGCAGCCAAGATCAAGGGGCAGGTGCCTACGAGCAGTACTTC.

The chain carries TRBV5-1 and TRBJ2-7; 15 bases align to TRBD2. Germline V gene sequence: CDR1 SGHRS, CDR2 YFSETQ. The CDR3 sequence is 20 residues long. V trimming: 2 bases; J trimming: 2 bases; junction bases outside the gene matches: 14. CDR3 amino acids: CASSLNPPGLAGGRAYEQYF. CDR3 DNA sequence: TGCGCCAGCAGCTTAAACCCCCCGGGACTAGCGGGGGGAAGGGCCTACGAGCAGTACTTC.

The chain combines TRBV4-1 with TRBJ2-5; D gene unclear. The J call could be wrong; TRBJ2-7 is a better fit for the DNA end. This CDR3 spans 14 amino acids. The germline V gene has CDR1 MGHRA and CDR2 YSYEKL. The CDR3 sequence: CASSHRTDSYEQYF. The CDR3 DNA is TGCGCCAGCAGCCATAGGACGGACTCCTACGAGCAGTACTTC.

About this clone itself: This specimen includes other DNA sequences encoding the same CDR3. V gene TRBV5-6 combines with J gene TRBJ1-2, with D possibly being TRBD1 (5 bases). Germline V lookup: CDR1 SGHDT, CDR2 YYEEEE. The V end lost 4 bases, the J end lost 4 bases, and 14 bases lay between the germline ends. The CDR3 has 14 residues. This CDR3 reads CASSPGQGGYGYTF. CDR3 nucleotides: TGTGCCAGCAGCCCGGGGCAGGGAGGCTATGGCTACACCTTC.